This passage covers 10 T cell receptor beta chains from one sample sequenced in a study of blood T cells in healthy people across ages. With a J-beta primer mix and a sample-barcoded 5' primer, a second PCR ran about 7 to 12 cycles. In TCRdb, the 5' RACE reads were re-called with MiXCR into one record per CDR3 protein. The table has about 800,000 distinct CDR3 sequences, more than 35% seen once. The sample consisted of blood. The receptors shown here come from a man older than 75 in good health.

CDR3 coding DNA: TGTGCCAGCAGCTTAATAATCTACACTGAAGCTTTCTTT. This translates into CASSLIIYTEAFF. V is TRBV11-1 and J is TRBJ1-1; D is unclear. The V end was cut by 2 bases, the J end by 3 bases, with 7 bases between. The CDR3 is 13 residues long. Germline values: CDR1 SGHAT, CDR2 FQDESV (reference sequence).

J is TRBJ2-5 and V is TRBV6-2 or TRBV6-3; tentatively, D is TRBD1 (5 bases). Germline V gene lookup returns CDR1 MNHEY and CDR2 SVGEGT. The CDR3 length is 12 residues. Trimming stripped 7 bases from V and 4 bases from J, with 10 bases between. This CDR3 is CASKGNGETQYF. CDR3 DNA: TGTGCCAGCAAGGGGAATGGAGAGACCCAGTACTTC.

This rearrangement joins TRBV7-8 to TRBJ2-7, with a tentative D call TRBD2 (5 bases). Trimming took off 5 bases at V and 7 bases at J, with 15 bases between the two ends. Germline V gene sequence: CDR1 SGHVS, CDR2 FQNEAQ. This CDR3 is built from 13 residues. For the CDR3, the DNA is TGTGCCAGCAGCGTCGTCGGGGTGCGGGAGCAGTACTTC. It yields the protein CASSVVGVREQYF.

This rearrangement joins TRBV7-9 to TRBJ1-1, with D possibly matching TRBD1 (5 bases). Trimming removed 4 bases at V and 13 bases at J, with 22 bases between. The CDR3 runs to 14 residues. Germline V CDR1 and CDR2: SEHNR, FQNEAQ (reference sequence). The CDR3, as DNA: TGTGCCAGCAGCTGGCTCGGGCAGGGAGCTTATGGTTTCTTT. Translating it yields CASSWLGQGAYGFF. Drawing the rest from reference TRBV7-9 and TRBJ1-1, the complete variable domain is DTGVSQNPRHKITKRGQNVTFRCDPISEHNRLYWYRQTLGQGPEFLTYFQNEAQLEKSRLLSDRFSAERPKGSFSTLEIQRTEQGDSAMYLCASSWLGQGAYGFFGQGTRLTVV.

CDR3 DNA: TGTGCCAGCAGCGTAGATTTAGGGGTCGGCTACGAGCAGTACTTC. This translates into CASSVDLGVGYEQYF. This rearrangement joins TRBV9 to TRBJ2-7, with a tentative D call TRBD1 (5 bases). Trimming stripped 0 bases from V and 3 bases from J, with 13 bases between. There are 15 residues in the CDR3. Germline CDR1 is SGDLS and CDR2 is YYNGEE.

This chain joins TRBV10-3 and TRBJ2-3; 14 bases line up with TRBD2. The junction had 2 bases not matched to a gene; V was cut back by 2 bases and J by 4 bases. The CDR3 consists of 16 residues. The germline V gene encodes CDR1 ENHRY and CDR2 SYGVKD. This CDR3 is CAISEGTSGSSDTQYF. The CDR3 bases are TGTGCCATCAGTGAGGGGACTAGCGGGAGTTCAGATACGCAGTATTTT.

CDR3 in amino acids: CASSQLVRGSYNEQFF. In DNA, the CDR3 is TGTGCCAGCAGCCAACTCGTGAGGGGCTCCTACAATGAGCAGTTCTTC. The chain uses TRBV3-1 and TRBJ2-1; D may match TRBD1 or TRBD2 (5 bases each). V was trimmed by 2 bases and J by 0 bases, leaving 11 bases between them. The CDR3 has 16 residues. CDR1 is LGHDT, CDR2 YNNKEL, per germline (reference sequence).

This clonotype came up a few times. The chain combines TRBV20-1 with TRBJ2-7; D might be TRBD2 (5 bases). The J call may be mistaken, given a closer DNA end match to TRBJ2-5. The CDR3 has 12 residues. Per germline, CDR1 DFQATT and CDR2 SNEGSKA (reference sequence). The DNA for the CDR3 is TGCAGTGCCGCGGTGGCGGGAGAGACCCAGTACTTC. Amino acid sequence: CSAAVAGETQYF.

J is TRBJ2-4 and V is TRBV7-2; no definite D call. Trimming shortened V by 3 bases and J by 0 bases, and 6 bases separated the two germline ends. Germline V gives CDR1 SGHTA, CDR2 FQGNSA. The length of the CDR3 is 14 residues. The CDR3 loop is CASSFDLAKNIQYF. In DNA, the CDR3 is TGTGCCAGCAGCTTCGACCTAGCCAAAAACATTCAGTACTTC. The variable domain in full, with the rest retrieved from reference TRBV7-2 and TRBJ2-4, is GAGVSQSPSNKVTEKGKDVELRCDPISGHTALYWYRQSLGQGLEFLIYFQGNSAPDKSGLPSDRFSAERTGGSVSTLTIQRTQQEDSAVYLCASSFDLAKNIQYFGAGTRLSVL.

The chain couples TRBV29-1 to TRBJ2-7; D might be TRBD1 (5 bases). The ends were cut back, 4 bases at V and 0 bases at J, with 13 bases in the middle. CDR1 is SQVTM and CDR2 is ANQGSEA in the germline V gene. This CDR3 has 14 residues. The CDR3 nucleotides are TGCAGCGTTGGGGGCGTTTTGAGCTCCTACGAGCAGTACTTC. Translating gives CSVGGVLSSYEQYF.